The clone carrying this TCR beta chain appeared once. Unmatched junction bases numbered 4, after V lost 4 bases and J lost 3 bases. The CDR3 is made up of 15 amino acids. Germline V gene lookup returns CDR1 SGHNT and CDR2 YYREEE (reference sequence). These data are taken from a study of blood T cell repertoires in COVID-19. Original analysis: Quantification of nucleated cells was approximated via reference gene primer amplification. Measured with immunoSEQ multiplex PCR; TCRdb has only the in-frame clones, and not every one. That table furnishes V, J and clone size, whereas the DNA furnished D and trimming. The sample shows more than 110,000 clones, 79% of them seen only once.

The chain combines TRBV5-4 with TRBJ2-5, with TRBD2 matching over 12 bases. This receptor was obtained from a man aged 55 to 70 with acute or convalescent COVID-19. The source material was peripheral blood. DNA of the CDR3: TGTGCCAGCAGCCTCCGGACTAGCGGGGAAGAGACCCAGTACTTC. The encoded protein is CASSLRTSGEETQYF.